This T cell receptor (beta chain) was documented in a study of regulatory T cells in long-lasting Graves disease. Trimming removed 7 bases from V and 5 bases from J; junction bases left unmatched: 5. The length of the CDR3 is 14 residues. At least ten counts were recorded for this clonotype. As to time point: persistent/refractory GD, antithyroid drugs over 5 years with positive TRAb. Isolated PBMC RNA provided the starting material for the TCR library. Arm-PCR with iRepertoire HTBI primers amplified the CDR3 regions for these TCR beta libraries. TCRdb re-analysed the multiplex PCR reads in MiXCR, keeping a single row per CDR3 protein. This table holds approximately 400,000 distinct CDR3 sequences, 20% to 25% found once.

The sequence derives from a female donor with Graves disease. V and J are TRBV12-3 or TRBV12-4 and TRBJ2-2; 9 bases line up with TRBD1. The sequenced sample was peripheral blood mononuclear cells (PBMCs), obtained when the disease was refractory, from a patient treated with antithyroid drugs. In DNA form, the CDR3 reads TGTGCCAGCACCGGGACAGGGTCTACCGGGGAGCTGTTTTTT. This codes for CASTGTGSTGELFF.